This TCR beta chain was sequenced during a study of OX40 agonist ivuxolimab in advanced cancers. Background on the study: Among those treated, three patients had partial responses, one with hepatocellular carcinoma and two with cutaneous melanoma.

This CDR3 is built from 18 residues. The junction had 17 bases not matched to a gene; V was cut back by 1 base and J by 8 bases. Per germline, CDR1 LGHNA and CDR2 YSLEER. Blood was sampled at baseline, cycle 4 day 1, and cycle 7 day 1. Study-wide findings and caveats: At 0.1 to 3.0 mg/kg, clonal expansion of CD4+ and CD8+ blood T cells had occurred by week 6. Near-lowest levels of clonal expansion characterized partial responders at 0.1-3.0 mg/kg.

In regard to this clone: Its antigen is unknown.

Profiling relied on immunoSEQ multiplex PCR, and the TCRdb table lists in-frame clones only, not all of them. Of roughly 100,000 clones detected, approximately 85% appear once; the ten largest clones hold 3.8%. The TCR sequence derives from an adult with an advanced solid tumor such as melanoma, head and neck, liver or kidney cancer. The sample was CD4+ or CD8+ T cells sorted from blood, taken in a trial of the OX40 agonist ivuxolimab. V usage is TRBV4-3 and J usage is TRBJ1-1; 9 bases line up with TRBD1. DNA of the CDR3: TGCGCCAGCAGCCAAGGCCCCCGGGACAGGGTCTTACTATCCGAAGCTTTCTTT. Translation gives CASSQGPRDRVLLSEAFF.